The 2 T cell receptor beta chains below come from one sample, sequenced in a study of response to subunit inactivated influenza vaccine (dated by TCRdb to the late 2010s). Libraries were made using RT-PCR. Sequenced using an Illumina HiSeq 2500. Using fastp at Q25 and MiXCR, TCRdb reprocessed the public reads and kept productive beta chains. Under each unique CDR3 protein, matching rows form one entry showing the most common genes and DNA. In this sample the table shows some 640,000 distinct CDR3 sequences, 14% of which occur a single time. The ten largest make up 5.5% to 7% of the sample. The source material was PBMCs from blood, sampled roughly 2 weeks before vaccination. Receptor source: a middle-aged man who received an inactivated influenza vaccine. Donor details come from another sample of the same person, matched by shared clones.

This chain joins TRBV5-1 and TRBJ2-1; the match to TRBD2 covers 8 bases. Per the germline V gene, CDR1 is SGHRS and CDR2 is YFSETQ. V lost 7 bases and J lost 0; bases outside the gene matches: 6. This CDR3 spans 15 amino acids. CDR3 amino acids: CASGGGTSSYNEQFF. CDR3 in DNA: TGCGCCAGCGGGGGTGGGACTAGCTCCTACAATGAGCAGTTCTTC.

CDR3 in DNA: TGTGCCAGTAGTATCCCGGGCCGGGGATCCTACAATGAGCAGTTCTTC. This translates into CASSIPGRGSYNEQFF. V and J are TRBV19 and TRBJ2-1, with D tentatively TRBD2 (5 bases). V gave up 3 bases and J gave up 1 base, with 13 bases separating them. The length of the CDR3 is 16 residues. In germline, CDR1 is LNHDA, CDR2 SQIVND (reference sequence).